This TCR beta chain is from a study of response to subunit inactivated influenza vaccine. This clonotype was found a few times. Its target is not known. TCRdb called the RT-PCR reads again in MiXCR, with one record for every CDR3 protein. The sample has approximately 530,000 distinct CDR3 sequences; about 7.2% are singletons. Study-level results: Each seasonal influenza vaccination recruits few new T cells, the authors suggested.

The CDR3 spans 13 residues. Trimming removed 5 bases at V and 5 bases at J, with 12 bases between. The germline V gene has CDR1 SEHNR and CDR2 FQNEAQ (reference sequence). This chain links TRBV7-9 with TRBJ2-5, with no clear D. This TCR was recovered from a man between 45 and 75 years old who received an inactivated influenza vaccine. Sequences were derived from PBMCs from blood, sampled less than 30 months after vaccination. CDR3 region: CASSQDSTETQYF. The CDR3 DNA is TGTGCCAGCAGCCAAGATTCGACGGAGACCCAGTACTTC.